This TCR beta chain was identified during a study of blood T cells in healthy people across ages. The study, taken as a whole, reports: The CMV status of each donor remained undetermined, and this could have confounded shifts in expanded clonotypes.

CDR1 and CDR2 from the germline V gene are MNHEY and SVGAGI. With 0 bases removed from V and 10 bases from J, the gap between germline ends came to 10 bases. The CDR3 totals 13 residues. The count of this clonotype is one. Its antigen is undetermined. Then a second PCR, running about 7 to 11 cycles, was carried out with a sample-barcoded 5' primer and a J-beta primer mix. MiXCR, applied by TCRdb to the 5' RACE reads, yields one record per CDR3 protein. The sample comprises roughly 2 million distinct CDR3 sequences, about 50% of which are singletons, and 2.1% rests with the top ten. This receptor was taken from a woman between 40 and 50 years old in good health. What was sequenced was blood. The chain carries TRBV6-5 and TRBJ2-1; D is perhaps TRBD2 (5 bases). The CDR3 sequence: CASSYSTSYEQFF. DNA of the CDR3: TGTGCCAGCAGTTACTCAACTAGTTACGAGCAGTTCTTC.